The 27 T cell receptor beta chains below all came from one sample that was sequenced in a study of T-cell reconstitution after alpha-beta-depleted transplantation in children. Construction of the TCRbeta library involved unique molecular identifiers. TCRdb re-called the PCR reads with MiXCR, one entry per CDR3 protein. The table shows over 100,000 distinct CDR3 sequences, with 10% to 13% occurring only once. Sequenced here: PBMCs, sampled before TCRalphabeta/CD19-depleted stem cell transplant. The receptors were sampled from a boy aged 2-9 years with acute lymphoblastic leukemia, due to receive a stem cell transplant.

V usage is TRBV20-1 and J usage is TRBJ2-5; 10 bases are a match to TRBD2. CDR3 length: 13 amino acids. Germline CDR1 reads DFQATT; CDR2 reads SNEGSKA (reference sequence). The CDR3 DNA reads TGCAGCGACTCTAGCGGGAGAGGGGAGACCCAGTACTTC. This sequence encodes CSDSSGRGETQYF.

This clonotype was seen at least ten times. The rearrangement uses TRBV5-1 and TRBJ2-7; maybe TRBD1 (5 bases). CDR1 is SGHRS, CDR2 YFSETQ, per germline. The CDR3 extends over 14 amino acids. V lost 1 base and J 7 bases, leaving 15 bases between the germline ends. CDR3 loop: CASSLSQGSREQYF. CDR3 DNA: TGCGCCAGCAGCTTGTCGCAGGGTAGTAGGGAGCAGTACTTC.

This clonotype was found a few times. The rearrangement uses TRBV11-3 and TRBJ2-1; tentatively, D is TRBD2 (5 bases). V shed 7 bases and J shed 7 bases, with 14 bases lying between them. CDR1 and CDR2 (germline): SGHNT, YENEEA. The CDR3 is made up of 13 amino acids. For the CDR3, the DNA is TGTGCCAGCACCAGCGGACCATATAATGAGCAGTTCTTC. Protein product: CASTSGPYNEQFF.

The V and J genes are TRBV27 and TRBJ2-5; D uncertain. Germline lookup yields CDR1 MNHEY and CDR2 SMNVEV (reference sequence). The CDR3 loop spans 15 amino acids. Trimming left V 2 bases short and J 6 bases short, with 16 bases between. The CDR3, as DNA: TGTGCCAGCAGTTTAAGTTCCCAGCCCCATCAGACCCAGTACTTC. Translated, it gives CASSLSSQPHQTQYF.

The rearrangement links TRBV7-6 to TRBJ2-7; TRBD1 matches 9 bases. The CDR3 runs to 16 residues. Germline V CDR1 and CDR2: SGHVS, FNYEAQ. Trimming removed 5 bases from V and 5 bases from J; junction bases left unmatched: 13. The CDR3 is CASSAGLGTGQNEQYF. The DNA for the CDR3 is TGTGCCAGCAGCGCGGGGCTAGGGACAGGGCAGAACGAGCAGTACTTC.

This clonotype has ten or more counts. V is TRBV5-1 and J is TRBJ2-1; TRBD2 agrees at 10 bases. The CDR3 loop spans 15 amino acids. V shed 0 bases, J shed 4 bases, and the junction held 1 base outside the gene matches. CDR1 is SGHRS, CDR2 YFSETQ, per germline. CDR3 sequence: CASSLAAGGYNEQFF. In DNA, the CDR3 is TGCGCCAGCAGCTTGGCAGCGGGAGGGTACAATGAGCAGTTCTTC.

DNA for the CDR3: TGCGCCAGCAGCCATGGGGGGGAGGTTGCGGAGACCCAGTACTTC. Protein product: CASSHGGEVAETQYF. The chain employs TRBV4-1 and TRBJ2-5; 7 positions match TRBD2. Germline V gene sequence: CDR1 MGHRA, CDR2 YSYEKL. J was trimmed by 5 bases and V by 3 bases; bases with no gene match: 9. This CDR3 has 15 residues.

This clonotype has a handful of counts. V gene TRBV20-1 combines with J gene TRBJ2-1; tentatively, D is TRBD2 (7 bases). This CDR3 spans 16 amino acids. V was cut by 0 bases and J by 6 bases, with 18 bases left in between. CDR1 and CDR2 (germline): DFQATT, SNEGSKA (reference sequence). CDR3 nucleotide sequence: TGCAGTGCTAGAGAGGTTGGGGGCGGGAGAATCAATGAGCAGTTCTTC. It specifies CSAREVGGGRINEQFF.

The chain carries TRBV4-1 and TRBJ2-7, with 14 bases aligning to TRBD2. J was trimmed by 3 bases and V by 1 base; bases with no gene match: 2. The CDR3 sequence is 16 residues long. CDR1 and CDR2 (germline): MGHRA, YSYEKL. As DNA, the CDR3 is TGCGCCAGCAGCCAAGTTGGGACTAGCGGGAGCTACGAGCAGTACTTC. Translating gives CASSQVGTSGSYEQYF.

This sequence joins TRBV28 and TRBJ2-7; D gene uncertain. V was pared by 3 bases and J by 3 bases, with 9 bases between. CDR1 and CDR2 (germline): MDHEN, SYDVKM. There are 13 residues in the CDR3. The DNA for the CDR3 is TGTGCCAGCAGTTTCTACGGTAACTACGAGCAGTACTTC. Translation: CASSFYGNYEQYF.

This clonotype was counted at least ten times. J is TRBJ1-4 and V is TRBV12-3 or TRBV12-4; tentatively, D is TRBD1 (6 bases). CDR3 length: 12 residues. Trimming removed 0 bases from V and 10 bases from J, with 6 bases in between. The CDR3 DNA reads as TGTGCCAGCAGTTTAGCAGGGGGAAAACTGTTTTTT. It translates to CASSLAGGKLFF.

In its sample, this clonotype was seen a few times. J is TRBJ2-3 and V is TRBV11-2, with TRBD2 identical over 9 bases. From germline, CDR1 is SGHAT and CDR2 FQNNGV. The CDR3 covers 20 residues. J gave up 1 base and V 0 bases, and 14 bases lay outside the gene matches. CDR3 DNA sequence: TGTGCCAGCAGCTTAGACATACTTGATGCGGGAGGGTCCGGCACAGATACGCAGTATTTT. Its translation is CASSLDILDAGGSGTDTQYF.

There are many counts of this clonotype. This chain uses TRBV12-3 or TRBV12-4 with TRBJ1-1; D gene ambiguous. This CDR3 has 13 amino acids. Trimming took 4 bases from V and 1 from J, leaving 7 bases between them. CDR3 residues: CASSWAGNTEAFF. In DNA form, the CDR3 reads TGTGCCAGCAGTTGGGCTGGGAACACTGAAGCTTTCTTT.

This clonotype was counted many times. The chain has TRBV6-6 and TRBJ2-3, with 7 bases aligning to TRBD2. Per germline, CDR1 MNHNY and CDR2 SVGAGI (reference sequence). With 6 bases clipped from V and 2 bases from J, the junction kept 17 bases outside the gene matches. The CDR3 sequence is 18 residues long. CDR3: CASSTLGLGRETTDTQYF. DNA for the CDR3: TGTGCCAGCAGCACCCTGGGGTTGGGGCGGGAGACCACAGATACGCAGTATTTT.

This clonotype was seen repeatedly, ten times or more. The chain uses TRBV9 and TRBJ2-1; 9 nucleotides agree with TRBD2. Germline lookup yields CDR1 SGDLS and CDR2 YYNGEE. The junction had 9 bases not matched to a gene; V was cut back by 4 bases and J by 4 bases. The CDR3 consists of 16 residues. CDR3 sequence: CASSIRPSGMYNEQFF. In DNA, the CDR3 is TGTGCCAGCAGCATACGGCCTAGCGGGATGTACAATGAGCAGTTCTTC.

This clonotype was seen a few times. V gene TRBV20-1 combines with J gene TRBJ2-3; D gene ambiguous. The V gene's germline CDR1 is DFQATT and CDR2 SNEGSKA (reference sequence). CDR3 length: 15 residues. The V end was cut by 2 bases, the J end by 0 bases, with 12 bases between. The CDR3 coding sequence is TGCAGTGCTAGATCCCTAAGCGCTAGCACAGATACGCAGTATTTT. As protein: CSARSLSASTDTQYF.

This clonotype was seen many times. This CDR3 reads CASKPTGLNTEAFF. For the CDR3, the DNA is TGTGCCAGCAAACCGACAGGGCTGAACACTGAAGCTTTCTTT. This rearrangement joins TRBV7-8 to TRBJ1-1; TRBD1 agrees at 7 bases. Unmatched junction bases numbered 5, after V lost 7 bases and J lost 0 bases. Looked up from germline, CDR1 is SGHVS and CDR2 is FQNEAQ. This CDR3 spans 14 amino acids. Together with reference TRBV7-8 and TRBJ1-1, the CDR3 gives the full variable domain: GAGVSQSPRYKVAKRGQDVALRCDPISGHVSLFWYQQALGQGPEFLTYFQNEAQLDKSGLPSDRFFAERPEGSVSTLKIQRTQQEDSAVYLCASKPTGLNTEAFFGQGTRLTVV.

This clonotype was recorded many times. The rearrangement links TRBV20-1 to TRBJ2-1; 8 bases are a match to TRBD1. With V trimmed by 6 bases and J by 1 base, 8 bases remained unmatched. This CDR3 is 15 amino acids long. CDR1 DFQATT and CDR2 SNEGSKA come from the germline V gene (reference sequence). CDR3 coding DNA: TGCAGTGCGAACAGGGGGGCGAGTTCCTACAATGAGCAGTTCTTC. This sequence encodes CSANRGASSYNEQFF.

This clonotype was seen a few times. The chain joins TRBV20-1 to TRBJ2-7; 11 nucleotides match TRBD2. This CDR3 comprises 15 residues. Trimming cost V 3 bases and J 3 bases; bases outside gene matches: 7. CDR1 and CDR2 (germline): DFQATT, SNEGSKA (reference sequence). The CDR3, as DNA: TGCAGTGCTAGGGCCGTAGCGGGAGGGGACTACGAGCAGTACTTC. Its protein product is CSARAVAGGDYEQYF.

The CDR3: CASSQFGPYNEQFF. The CDR3 DNA is TGTGCCAGCAGCCAATTCGGGCCTTACAATGAGCAGTTCTTC. V gene TRBV3-1 combines with J gene TRBJ2-1; D is unclear. Trimming left V 2 bases short and J 4 bases short, with 9 bases between. CDR3 length: 14 residues. The germline V gene encodes CDR1 LGHDT and CDR2 YNNKEL (reference sequence).

This clonotype is judged medium-sized. The gene calls are TRBV25-1 and TRBJ2-1, with D perhaps TRBD1 or TRBD2 (5 bases each). V lost 2 bases and J lost 7, with 12 bases in between. The CDR3 runs 14 residues. In germline, CDR1 is MGHDK, CDR2 SYGVNS. The CDR3 reads CASSEGTPQNEQFF. DNA for the CDR3: TGTGCCAGCAGTGAAGGGACCCCTCAAAATGAGCAGTTCTTC.

This clonotype was recorded at least ten times. CDR3 sequence (DNA): TGCAGTGCCGACAGTACTAGCGGTCGCACTACTCACGGAGAAGATACGCAGTATTTT. Residues: CSADSTSGRTTHGEDTQYF. The chain is built from TRBV20-1 and TRBJ2-3; TRBD2 agrees at 8 bases. The CDR3 spans 19 residues. The ends lost 6 bases at V and 5 bases at J; junction bases unmatched: 25. Germline CDR1 reads DFQATT; CDR2 reads SNEGSKA (reference sequence).

This clonotype appeared a few times. This chain links TRBV7-8 with TRBJ2-7, with TRBD2 matching 7 bases. With V trimmed by 3 bases and J by 6 bases, 8 bases remained unmatched. The CDR3 extends over 14 amino acids. Looked up from germline, CDR1 is SGHVS and CDR2 is FQNEAQ. The CDR3 region is CASSLRRERGEQYF. The CDR3 coding sequence is TGTGCCAGCAGCTTGCGGCGGGAGAGGGGCGAGCAGTACTTC. Supplemented by reference TRBV7-8 and TRBJ2-7, the full variable domain reads GAGVSQSPRYKVAKRGQDVALRCDPISGHVSLFWYQQALGQGPEFLTYFQNEAQLDKSGLPSDRFFAERPEGSVSTLKIQRTQQEDSAVYLCASSLRRERGEQYFGPGTRLTVT.

This clonotype has a handful of counts. The chain has TRBV6-1 and TRBJ2-1; D is undetermined. V was cut by 4 bases and J by 4 bases, with 20 bases left in between. This CDR3 has 17 residues. Germline CDR1 is MNHNS and CDR2 is SASEGT. CDR3 DNA sequence: TGTGCCAGCAGTGCTGGCCGGTCGGTAGGTGAGTACAATGAGCAGTTCTTC. It is translated as CASSAGRSVGEYNEQFF.

This clonotype was seen a handful of times. Relative to the germline gene, one junction end is altered; a read error may explain this. The V and J genes are TRBV24-1 and TRBJ2-7; possible D gene TRBD1, 5 bases. Germline CDR1 KGHDR, CDR2 SFDVKD. CDR3 length equals 12 residues. CDR3 in DNA: TGTGCCACCAGTGATTCCGCAGGGTTCGTATTATTC. Translation gives CATSDSAGFVLF.

This clonotype was detected many times. The chain combines TRBV5-1 with TRBJ2-5; D uncertain. Germline loops: CDR1 SGHRS, CDR2 YFSETQ. There are 14 residues in the CDR3. V was shortened by 0 bases and J by 1 base, with 7 bases between the two germline ends. CDR3: CASSLGGFQETQYF. In DNA form, the CDR3 reads TGCGCCAGCAGCTTGGGCGGTTTCCAAGAGACCCAGTACTTC. The full variable domain, in which reference TRBV5-1 and TRBJ2-5 provide the parts outside the CDR3, is KAGVTQTPRYLIKTRGQQVTLSCSPISGHRSVSWYQQTPGQGLQFLFEYFSETQRNKGNFPGRFSGRQFSNSRSEMNVSTLELGDSALYLCASSLGGFQETQYFGPGTRLLVL.

This chain joins TRBV15 and TRBJ1-4; 9 nucleotides line up with TRBD1. This CDR3 is built from 14 residues. V was pared by 5 bases and J by 5 bases, with 3 bases of the junction left unmatched. Germline CDR1 and CDR2: LNHNV and YYDKDF (reference sequence). CDR3 coding DNA: TGTGCCACCAGCGTTGGACAGGGGAATGAAAAACTGTTTTTT. It yields the protein CATSVGQGNEKLFF.